The TCR beta chain under discussion was sequenced for a study of T cells in women clearing cervical HPV infection. In the study overall: For cases, blood was sampled a median 149 days after lesion detection, interquartile range roughly 80 to 200 days.

Only in-frame clones appear in the TCRdb table, and some are missing; sequencing was by immunoSEQ multiplex PCR. The listing records under 45,000 clones. About this clone: The read ends 3 residues before the CDR3 terminus; that terminus is restored from the germline J gene.

The CDR3 runs to 19 residues. Germline V gene sequence: CDR1 SNHLY, CDR2 FYNNEI. The genes are TRBV2 and TRBJ2-3; 10 bases agree with TRBD2. The sequence came from a woman between 18 and 70 years old with a cervical HPV16 infection that either progressed to CIN3+ or cleared (not recorded which). The sample consisted of blood buffy coat. The sequenced CDR3 bases are TGTGCCAGCTGGGGCACAAGGGGATTAGCGGGAGGCGGACAAGAGACG. Residues: CASWGTRGLAGGGQET. In full, the CDR3 is CASWGTRGLAGGGQETQYF.